The clone carrying this T cell receptor beta chain was picked up a small number of times. The CDR3 is 19 residues long. V gave up 2 bases and J gave up 4 bases, with 21 bases separating them. Per germline, CDR1 SGHNT and CDR2 YENEEA. The data derive from a study of blood T cell repertoires in COVID-19. The overall study: Researchers got acute and convalescent COVID-19 samples from the United States, Italy and Spain. Nucleic acid was either cDNA or gDNA, and it came from T cells, B-cell-depleted T cells, or PBMCs.

Per the authors' pipeline: Amplified reference gene primers provided the basis for estimating nucleated cell counts. Libraries were prepared by immunoSEQ multiplex PCR; TCRdb keeps only in-frame clonotypes and omits some of them. V, J and clone size were drawn from that table, and D and trimming were deduced from the DNA. The data contain about 300,000 clones, about nine tenths of them singletons. This rearrangement joins TRBV11-3 to TRBJ1-6; D is unclear. The sequenced material came from peripheral blood. This TCR was recovered from a woman under 40 who had recovered from COVID-19. CDR3 amino acids: CASSLLPGRADSYNSPLHF. The CDR3 DNA is TGTGCCAGCAGCTTACTGCCCGGGCGGGCCGATTCTTATAATTCACCCCTCCACTTT.